This TCR beta chain was found in a study of blood T cell repertoires in COVID-19. Study as a whole: The United States, Italy and Spain provided the acute and convalescent COVID-19 samples. PBMCs, B-cell-depleted T cells, or T cells provided the cDNA or gDNA that made up the material.

V lost 7 bases, J lost 1 base, and 8 bases lay in between. The CDR3 totals 13 residues. In germline, CDR1 is KGHDR, CDR2 SFDVKD. Per the study methods: Reference gene primer amplification in the assay estimated nucleated cell counts. Method: immunoSEQ multiplex PCR; TCRdb's copy keeps in-frame clones and lacks some. V and J calls and clone size come straight from that table; D and trimming were deduced from the DNA. The data show 360,000 or so clones, 90% seen once. The V and J genes are TRBV24-1 and TRBJ2-3, with a weak D call TRBD1 (5 bases). The source is a man between 18 and 29 years old with active or convalescent COVID-19. Sequencing was done on a sample of peripheral blood. The CDR3 coding sequence is TGTGCCACCAGCTGGGGCGGCACAGATACGCAGTATTTT. As protein: CATSWGGTDTQYF.